This T cell receptor (beta chain) is from a study of Graves' ophthalmopathy and Graves' hyperthyroidism. Study observations and caveats: Blood repertoires reportedly contained most expanded thyroid clonotypes above 0.001 frequency. The study's model predicted ophthalmopathy progression at approximately 70% sensitivity and 72% to 85% specificity.

Germline loops: CDR1 SQVTM, CDR2 ANQGSEA. The V and J ends lost 4 bases and 3 bases respectively, with 13 bases between them. This CDR3 has 13 residues. The hyperthyroidism patients, aged 18 to 65, had been newly diagnosed, with under 2 months' duration. Patients with other autoimmune diseases, uncontrolled infections, pregnancy or lactation were excluded. Scientists amplified the TCR beta CDR3 regions from RNA transcripts. The library came from an HTBI-primed first-round RT-PCR and a second-round multiplex PCR. TCRdb re-derived calls from the multiplex PCR reads in MiXCR, one entry per CDR3 protein. Of around 1.1 million distinct CDR3 sequences in the sample, about 36% are singletons; the top ten hold roughly 11%. This clonotype was seen repeatedly, ten times or more. Its antigen is not known.

This TCR was sampled from an adult man with Graves' hyperthyroidism. The chain has TRBV29-1 and TRBJ2-7; D remains unclear. Sequenced material: peripheral blood or thyroid tissue (not recorded which). CDR3 DNA: TGCAGCGTTGTCACCGGGTCGAACTACGAGCAGTACTTC. The encoded protein is CSVVTGSNYEQYF.